This T cell receptor (beta chain) was found in a study of blood T cell repertoires in COVID-19. Profiled with immunoSEQ multiplex PCR; TCRdb holds only in-frame clones, not every one. The sample includes 130,000 to 150,000 clones, over 85% of them seen just once. Trimming stripped 6 bases from V and 6 bases from J, with 12 bases between. The length of the CDR3 is 12 residues. CDR1 and CDR2 from the germline V gene are MDHEN and SYDVKM. Sequences were obtained from peripheral blood. V gene TRBV28 combines with J gene TRBJ2-7; maybe TRBD1 (6 bases). This TCR was sampled from a human donor in a cohort sampled during active COVID-19. The CDR3 protein is CASSQNRAEQYF. The CDR3 nucleotides read TGTGCCAGCAGCCAGAACAGGGCCGAGCAGTACTTC.